The source of this TCR beta chain is a study of cytomegalovirus exposure and HLA in healthy donors. Study results and caveats: Later on, analysis showed that most CMV-associated TCR beta chains appeared to be HLA-restricted.

The CDR3 totals 14 residues. In germline, CDR1 is LNHDA, CDR2 SQIVND (reference sequence). Trimming took 3 bases from V and 8 from J, leaving 17 bases between them. This clone was counted a single time. Its antigen is still unknown. In the PCR, 60 Vbeta and 13 Jbeta primers were used. Profiling relied on immunoSEQ multiplex PCR, and the TCRdb table lists in-frame clones only, not all of them. The top ten hold 9.3% of the sample, which has under 200,000 clones, 70% to 90% seen once. Material for sequencing was PBMCs. This receptor was obtained from a man aged 18 to 35 in good health and CMV-seropositive. V and J are TRBV19 and TRBJ2-7; tentatively, D is TRBD1 (6 bases). CDR3 region: CASSIGHIQGQQYF. The CDR3 bases are TGTGCCAGTAGTATCGGTCACATACAGGGACAGCAGTACTTC.